These 4 T cell receptor beta chains originate from one sample sequenced in a study of blood T cell repertoires in COVID-19. The data were produced by immunoSEQ multiplex PCR, yet TCRdb's version contains in-frame clones alone and is incomplete. The profile shows 250,000 to 350,000 clones, roughly 90% of them singletons. Sample: peripheral blood. These receptors were obtained from a woman in her forties or fifties who had recovered from COVID-19.

This clone was seen just once. The chain recombines TRBV29-1 with TRBJ2-3; 7 nucleotides line up with TRBD2. After removal of 8 bases from V and 2 bases from J, the junction contained 7 bases not matched to a gene. The CDR3 totals 13 residues. The germline CDR1 and CDR2 sequences are SQVTM and ANQGSEA. The CDR3 DNA is TGCAGCCTATCCAGGGACTACACAGATACGCAGTATTTT. Protein: CSLSRDYTDTQYF.

On this clone: Within the sample, other DNA sequences also encode this same CDR3. This chain joins TRBV7-3 and TRBJ2-2, with D possibly matching TRBD2 (5 bases). The CDR3 loop spans 15 amino acids. The germline V and J ends were trimmed by 2 bases and 4 bases, with 11 bases remaining between them. CDR1 SGHTA and CDR2 FQGTGA come from the germline V gene. CDR3: CASSLGSGGTGELFF. CDR3 sequence (DNA): TGTGCCAGCAGCTTAGGGAGCGGAGGCACCGGGGAGCTGTTTTTT. Combining the CDR3 with reference TRBV7-3 and TRBJ2-2 gives the whole variable domain GAGVSQTPSNKVTEKGKYVELRCDPISGHTALYWYRQSLGQGPEFLIYFQGTGAADDSGLPNDRFFAVRPEGSVSTLKIQRTERGDSAVYLCASSLGSGGTGELFFGEGSRLTVL.

J is TRBJ2-7 and V is TRBV7-2, with TRBD1 matching 8 bases. J gave up 2 bases and V 4 bases, and 4 bases lay outside the gene matches. Germline V gene data show CDR1 as SGHTA and CDR2 as FQGNSA. The CDR3 spans 14 residues. CDR3 residues: CASSSRTGTYEQYF. For the CDR3, the DNA is TGTGCCAGCAGCTCCCGGACAGGGACCTACGAGCAGTACTTC.

This clone has just one count. V usage is TRBV5-4 and J usage is TRBJ2-7; a possible D gene is TRBD2 (6 bases). The germline CDR1 and CDR2 sequences are SGHNT and YYREEE (reference sequence). Between the trimmed V and J ends, which lost 4 bases and 3 bases, there was a span of 11 bases. The CDR3 has 13 residues. The CDR3 nucleotides read TGTGCCAGCAGCACCCGGGACTTCTACGAGCAGTACTTC. Its protein product is CASSTRDFYEQYF. Filled out from reference TRBV5-4 and TRBJ2-7, the complete variable domain reads ETGVTQSPTHLIKTRGQQVTLRCSSQSGHNTVSWYQQALGQGPQFIFQYYREEENGRGNFPPRFSGLQFPNYSSELNVNALELDDSALYLCASSTRDFYEQYFGPGTRLTVT.